The 2 T cell receptor beta chains listed next were all sequenced from one sample in a study of Ad26.COV2.S vaccination and SARS-CoV-2 variants. The treatment is: 15 to 20 received Ad26.COV2.S at low or high dose, single or two shots; 5 received placebo; per-sample allocation not given. Sampling happened 63 days after the first vaccine or placebo injection. The table came from immunoSEQ multiplex PCR; TCRdb's copy has only in-frame clones and leaves some out. Of just under 250,000 clones in the sample, roughly 90% were seen once. The sequencing used peripheral blood, collected in a trial of Ad26.COV2.S vaccine versus placebo. The receptors come from a person aged 18-65 years who received the Ad26.COV2.S COVID-19 vaccine or a placebo.

The V and J genes are TRBV6-5 and TRBJ2-6; D unresolved. This CDR3 has 13 amino acids. V dropped 4 bases and J dropped 1 base, with 2 bases sitting between them. Germline loops: CDR1 MNHEY, CDR2 SVGAGI. The CDR3 sequence is CASSSSGANVLTF. The DNA for the CDR3 is TGTGCCAGCAGTTCGTCTGGGGCCAACGTCCTGACTTTC.

A single count supports this clone. The CDR3 is CSASVTRGAAGDTQYF. For the CDR3, the DNA is TGCAGTGCTAGTGTTACGCGGGGGGCCGCCGGAGATACGCAGTATTTT. J is TRBJ2-3 and V is TRBV20-1; 8 nucleotides align to TRBD2. V was clipped by 3 bases and J by 5 bases; unmatched bases: 13. The CDR3 is made up of 16 amino acids. Germline assignment: CDR1 DFQATT and CDR2 SNEGSKA (reference sequence).